The sequence of this T cell receptor (beta chain) was determined in a study of CXCR3-negative and CXCR3-positive naive CD8 T cells. Researchers reported sorting every CD8+ T cell subset in triplicate, roughly 300,000 cells per sort. A CD45RO-CCR7+CD27+CD95- profile was what naive CD8+ T cells displayed. Findings and caveats of the study: CXCR3-positive naive cells had more hydrophobic TRB CDR3s than CXCR3-negative naive cells. Partial loss of CXCR3 expression followed cryopreservation; most assays used fresh PBMCs.

Via 5' RACE with UMI labels, TRB cDNA libraries were prepared. From its re-call of the 5' RACE reads, TCRdb lists each CDR3 protein once, without DNA. The sample table sets out some 150,000 distinct CDR3 sequences. Points on this clonotype: Its antigen is not identified.

The CDR3 runs 18 residues. The specimen sequenced was naive CXCR3+ CD8+ T cells from blood. Subset specified: CD45RO-CCR7+CD27+CD95- naive CD8+ T cells expressing CXCR3 (TNR3+). The chain joins TRBV23-1 to TRBJ2-1; TCRdb returns TRBD1, unconfirmable since there is no DNA. TRBV23-1 is labeled an ORF, and its function is uncertain. The receptor comes from a human donor in good health. Some clones in this sample may be carry-over from other donors' samples. The CDR3: CASSQSDRGRPPYNEQFF.